This T cell receptor beta chain was sequenced during a study of cytomegalovirus exposure and HLA in healthy donors (dated by TCRdb to about 2017). As for the study more broadly: An earlier analysis of around 600 of the donors reported 250 to 350 Gb of sequence data and 117 million unique TCR beta sequences from some 180 million T cells. An early release covering just under 650 HLA-typed donors comprised about 300 gigabases of sequencing data and tens of millions of unique TCR sequences. Of the 300 to 500 genotyped donors, 65% to 90% were placed in the genetic ancestry cluster associated with self-reported Caucasian donors. The aim of the study was to test whether cataloging public T cell receptors could identify signatures of past pathogen exposure. Using immunosequencing, the study profiled T cell repertoires from approximately 700 subjects and related those repertoires to cytomegalovirus serostatus. Along with the approximately 700-subject first cohort, a separate validation cohort of approximately 110 different subjects was used. To predict cytomegalovirus infection status, the study brought together high-throughput TCR immunosequencing, statistical association of individual TCRs with disease status, and machine learning. In a later analysis, previously published TCR beta repertoires from 600 to 850 donors were re-analyzed and high-resolution HLA genotyping was added so that TCR occurrence patterns could be studied. Rather than drawing on any new phenotypic data, the later analysis identified candidate immune exposures from TCR beta sequences and the way those sequences occurred across donors. An earlier analysis of approximately 630 of the donors applied high-throughput TCR beta sequencing to assess whether each TCR beta V gene segment acted as functional or pseudogenic. Donor age, sex, ethnicity and CMV serostatus were compiled together with the repertoire data. In a later genetic analysis, genome-wide SNP genotypes for 398 of the 666 donors were used, and that subset was treated as a discovery cohort. All discovery cohort repertoires had been generated on a single sequencing platform. Both class I and class II loci were covered by HLA typing, at four-digit resolution. Typing coverage varied by locus: about 620-630 donors for A, B, C, DRB1 and DQB1; under 550 for DQA1; more than 600 for DPA1; approximately 470 for DPB1. About five DR-DQ haplotypes were treated as single units for association and clustering because of strong linkage in the cohort. Among under 450 genotyped donors of the cohort, an average of about 240,000 unique TCR beta nucleotide sequences were sequenced per donor, around 18% of them non-productive.

CDR1 MGHDK and CDR2 SYGVNS were looked up in the germline V gene. The CDR3 spans 15 residues, from the cysteine through the phenylalanine. Only the CDR3 DNA stays, 45 bases, in frame from base 1. A distance of 17 bases separates the germline ends of V and J, which lose 6 bases and 3 bases respectively. Overall results and qualifications from the work: Immune exposure information for the cohort was limited to CMV serostatus. Broadly in line with IMGT annotations, most TCR beta V segments showed up in productive rearrangements about 87% or about 30% of the time in an earlier analysis of 450 to 600 of the donors. Strong co-occurrence of HLA alleles, especially DR and DQ, made assigning TCR associations to individual alleles difficult. A further reported finding was that TCR beta sequences accurately predicted the HLA-A and HLA-B alleles for most subjects in the first cohort. V-gene and J-gene trimming of TCR beta chains was associated with a missense DCLRE1C variant in a later genetic analysis, and the association was replicated in an independent cohort. Several of the top co-occurrence clusters appeared to be linked to parvovirus B19, influenza, CMV and Epstein-Barr virus, according to a later analysis. Because counts were too low, seventeen rarely observed V segments, including chromosome 9 orphons, were left out of the earlier analysis of a few hundred of the donors. At a false discovery rate of 0.05, a later analysis linked about 17,000 TCR beta sequences to specific HLA alleles. Linkage disequilibrium might explain the correlated functional status among segregating V segments, but an unknown experimental factor could not be ruled out. According to the authors, the approach could potentially be generalized to other disease states and immunological phenotypes. In both the original and validation cohorts, the classifier was reported to diagnose cytomegalovirus status with high specificity and sensitivity. Presence/absence analyses assumed roughly uniform sequencing depth across donors, an assumption that may not hold. In the study, approximately 160 TCR beta chains were listed as associated with cytomegalovirus. In a later analysis, the rate of TCR association differed among HLA loci, with DRB1 alleles having the most associated TCRs and HLA-C alleles having the fewest. Compared with equally common non-associated chains, HLA-associated TCR beta chains in a later analysis were more clonally expanded and had lower generation probabilities. While some public TCRs were present in many individuals, most TCR sequences turned up only very rarely across donors. In a later analysis, most CMV-associated TCR beta chains were found to appear HLA-restricted, with HLA associations seemingly driven largely by CMV exposure. According to a later genetic analysis, donors in an Asian-associated ancestry cluster had fewer N-insertions in productive TCRs than the approximately 670-donor mean. Some IMGT-functional V segments, including TRBV6-2 and TRBV6-3, could not be distinguished by the 87-base-pair reads and were therefore excluded. A few of the identified cytomegalovirus-associated TCR beta chains were confirmed in vitro to be specific for cytomegalovirus antigens. This cohort had only TCR beta chains sequenced, and the lack of alpha or paired-chain data limited which features could be detected. Because HLA typing was unavailable for some donors at each locus, only the typed subset was used in association tests. A cluster of highly shared sequence variants was judged likely to represent a technical artifact of the sequencing pipeline.

On this clone: The clone's antigen remains unknown. No base quality values were provided; no much bigger clone lies one nucleotide off.

Library prep was done by the immunoSEQ multiplex PCR assay. For the multiplex PCR, a mixture combining 60 forward primers for TCR Vbeta segments and 13 reverse primers for TCR Jbeta segments was used. Amplification of the CDR3 region of rearranged TCR beta genes was performed with a multiplex PCR assay on genomic DNA. The Illumina HiSeq System was used to sequence the amplified TCR beta libraries as 87-base-pair reads. In the source study's methods: A later analysis counted 65 million to 90 million unique TCR beta chains across the 700 or so repertoires, and 9 million to 14 million of these chains were shared by at least two donors. Raw reads were error-corrected and collapsed into unique sequences with a nearest-neighbor algorithm that merged closely related sequences to remove PCR and sequencing errors. CDR3 sequences were aligned to IMGT reference sequences to assign V, D and J gene segments. For a sequence to be retained, a match of at least six nucleotides to both a V gene segment and a J gene segment was required. A rearrangement was called productive if the CDR3 had no stop codons and remained in frame with V and J, and every other rearrangement was called non-productive. Following IMGT convention, CDR3 was defined as the stretch from the second conserved V-encoded cysteine up to the conserved J-encoded phenylalanine. The earlier analysis of 550 to 650 of the donors excluded any sequence lacking an unambiguous match to a single V gene segment. In an earlier analysis of 587 of the donors, V segments were called functional above 56.7% productive rearrangements and were called segregating when the between-donor standard deviation exceeded 5%. A statistical classification framework was built for diagnosing cytomegalovirus status from the catalog of TCR beta chain sequences. In a later analysis, V and J genes were assigned by comparing TCR nucleotide sequences against IMGT/GENE-DB human TR gene sequences. Using the TCRdist pipeline, a later analysis assigned CDR3 sequences along with most-parsimonious VDJ recombination scenarios. In a later analysis, each TCR beta chain was defined by its CDR3 amino acid sequence together with its V-gene family, and reads lacking a unique V-gene family were excluded. As a way to deal with suspected cross-contamination and a sequencing artifact, a later analysis dropped 450 to 700 nucleotide sequences that were highly shared and had low generation probability. A later analysis calculated a clonal expansion index for each public chain from normalized within-repertoire ranks of inferred template counts. In a later analysis, generation probabilities were computed with a VDJ recombination model fitted to out-of-frame rearrangements, and the resulting probabilities were checked against IGoR. A later analysis scored TCR-TCR, TCR-HLA and TCR-CMV co-occurrence with hypergeometric tests, applying a repertoire-size bias correction to TCR pairs. False discovery rates were estimated in a later analysis by permuting HLA or CMV assignments 20 times. A later analysis grouped co-occurring TCRs with DBSCAN, adding TCRdist sequence similarity when clustering within HLA-allele-positive subsets. Co-occurrence clustering excluded repertoires with fewer than 30,000 or more than 120,000 public chains, plus five with anomalous nucleotide sharing. As stored in TCRdb, this immuneACCESS dataset retains in-frame rearrangements with V and J assigned. A fraction of the clones does not appear; measured against another copy, unresolved V genes explain less than half of the discrepancy, and the remainder lacks a known reason. For V, J and clone size, that table is used; D and trimming come from the DNA. The sample has about 170,000 clones on record, approximately 78% of them singletons. Jointly, the top ten make up about 2.5% of the sample.

The cohort consisted of 670 or so healthy bone marrow donors. At the time of sampling, all cohort members were nominally healthy, though unrecorded immune exposures were likely present. CMV serostatus was recorded as positive for 250 to 300 and negative for about 50% of the 666 cohort members, whereas no CMV serostatus was recorded for the donor in question. Each donor provided a peripheral blood sample, and peripheral blood mononuclear cells were used for TCR beta sequencing. The Qiagen DNeasy Blood Extraction Kit was used to extract genomic DNA from the blood cell samples. This TCR was sampled from a human donor in good health. Sample: PBMCs. Rearrangement joined TRBV25-1 to TRBJ1-2; the D region possibly corresponds to TRBD1 (6 bases align). The CDR3 region: CASRPAGAEDYGYTF. The DNA sequence reads TGTGCCAGCAGGCCAGCGGGGGCGGAGGACTATGGCTACACCTTC.